Listed here are 7 T cell receptor beta chains from one sample, sequenced in a study of technical replicates of blood from a handful of donors. TCRdb keeps only in-frame clones here, not all; method: immunoSEQ multiplex PCR. The table shows around 100,000 clones, with approximately 94% occurring only once. Sequencing input: T cells isolated from PBMCs. The receptors originated from a human donor in good health.

This rearrangement joins TRBV27 to TRBJ1-2; no definite D call. Germline CDR1 MNHEY, CDR2 SMNVEV (reference sequence). Trimming took 1 base from V and 3 from J, leaving 9 bases between them. This CDR3 has 14 amino acids. CDR3 loop: CASSLYSGYYGYTF. Written as DNA, the CDR3 is TGTGCCAGCAGTTTATATTCGGGTTACTATGGCTACACCTTC.

This clone was observed a single time. This sequence joins TRBV9 and TRBJ2-7; no firm D call. This CDR3 is built from 14 residues. Germline assignment: CDR1 SGDLS and CDR2 YYNGEE. V was cut by 0 bases and J by 0 bases, with 7 bases left in between. CDR3 coding DNA: TGTGCCAGCAGCGTAGGGGCAGTCTCCTACGAGCAGTACTTC. This sequence encodes CASSVGAVSYEQYF.

V usage is TRBV5-5 and J usage is TRBJ2-1, with TRBD2 matching 10 bases. Per the germline V gene, CDR1 is SGHKS and CDR2 is YYEKEE (reference sequence). This CDR3 has 15 amino acids. With V trimmed by 1 base and J by 5 bases, 3 bases remained unmatched. The CDR3 here is CASSLLLAGHNEQFF. The CDR3 DNA reads as TGTGCCAGCAGCTTGCTACTAGCGGGACACAATGAGCAGTTCTTC.

The CDR3 protein is CASSVEGQATSYNEQFF. The DNA for the CDR3 is TGTGCCAGCAGCGTAGAAGGACAAGCGACCTCCTACAATGAGCAGTTCTTC. The chain carries TRBV9 and TRBJ2-1; a possible D gene is TRBD1 (5 bases). Germline CDR1 is SGDLS and CDR2 is YYNGEE. The CDR3 covers 17 residues. Deletions cut 0 bases from V and 0 bases from J, with 13 bases between.

This chain uses TRBV19 with TRBJ1-3, with D possibly being TRBD1 (5 bases). Germline CDR1 and CDR2: LNHDA and SQIVND (reference sequence). The CDR3 runs 16 residues. The germline V and J ends were trimmed by 5 bases and 3 bases, with 17 bases remaining between them. The CDR3 DNA is TGTGCCAGTAGTCAAAGGGGCAGGGTCGGTGGAAACACCATATATTTT. Translation: CASSQRGRVGGNTIYF.

This clone occurred once. CDR3 region: CASSGLLAERLDTQYF. The CDR3 nucleotides are TGTGCCAGCAGTGGGCTCCTAGCGGAGCGGTTAGATACGCAGTATTTT. J is TRBJ2-3 and V is TRBV6-1; 7 nucleotides line up with TRBD2. The germline gives CDR1 MNHNS, CDR2 SASEGT. J gave up 5 bases and V 4 bases, and 12 bases lay outside the gene matches. This CDR3 comprises 16 residues.

V and J are TRBV9 and TRBJ2-7; 11 nucleotides line up with TRBD1. The germline V gene encodes CDR1 SGDLS and CDR2 YYNGEE. Trimming removed 4 bases from V and 1 base from J; junction bases left unmatched: 4. CDR3 length equals 15 residues. The CDR3 reads CASSRGTGGSYEQYF. The CDR3 DNA is TGTGCCAGCAGCCGGGGGACAGGGGGATCCTACGAGCAGTACTTC.